The sequence of this T cell receptor (beta chain) was determined in a study of T cell changes during pregnancy in multiple sclerosis. This clone was observed a handful of times. Assay used: immunoSEQ multiplex PCR; TCRdb lists only in-frame clones, some missing. Of just over 60,000 clones in the sample, around 93% were seen once. The trim removed 3 bases at V and 5 bases at J, leaving 6 bases unmatched. The CDR3 totals 15 residues. Germline V lookup: CDR1 LGHNA, CDR2 YSLEER. The receptor comes from a female donor in good health, enrolled as a control in a pregnancy study. The chain carries TRBV4-3 and TRBJ2-2; 7 nucleotides align to TRBD1. The specimen comprised peripheral blood, sampled in the second trimester of pregnancy. CDR3 protein: CASSQPDRVTGELFF. CDR3 nucleotides: TGCGCCAGCAGCCAGCCCGACAGGGTTACCGGGGAGCTGTTTTTT.